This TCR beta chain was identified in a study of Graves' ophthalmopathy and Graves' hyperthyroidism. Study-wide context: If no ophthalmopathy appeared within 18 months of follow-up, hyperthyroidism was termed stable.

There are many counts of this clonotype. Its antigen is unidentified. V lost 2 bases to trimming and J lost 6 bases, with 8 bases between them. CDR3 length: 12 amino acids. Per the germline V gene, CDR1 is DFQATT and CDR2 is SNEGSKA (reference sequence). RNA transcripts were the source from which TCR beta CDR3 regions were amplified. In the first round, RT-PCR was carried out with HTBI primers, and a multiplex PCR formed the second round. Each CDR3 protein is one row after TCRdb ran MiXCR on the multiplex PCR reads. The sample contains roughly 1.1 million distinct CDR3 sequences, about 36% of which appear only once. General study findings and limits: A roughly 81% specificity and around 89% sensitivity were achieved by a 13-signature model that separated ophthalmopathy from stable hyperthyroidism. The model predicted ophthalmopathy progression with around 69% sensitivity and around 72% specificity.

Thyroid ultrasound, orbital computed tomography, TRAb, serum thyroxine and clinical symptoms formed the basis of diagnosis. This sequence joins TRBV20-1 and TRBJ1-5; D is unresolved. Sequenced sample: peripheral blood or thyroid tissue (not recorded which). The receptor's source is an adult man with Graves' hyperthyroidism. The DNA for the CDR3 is TGCAGTGCTAGATATTTGGGTCAGCCCCAGCATTTT. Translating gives CSARYLGQPQHF.